This TCR beta chain came from a study of shared clonotypes between healthy human individuals (dated by TCRdb to 2020 to 2022). The study in broad terms: The cohort included three men and two women between 18 and 49 years of age. Each donor's leukapheresis produced roughly between about 0.8 and 8.9 billion PBMCs. Different laboratories and diverse techniques were used to prepare libraries and sequence TCR repertoires, to increase sequencing depth and limit assay-specific biases. Blood TCR repertoires of five healthy adults were deeply sequenced to estimate repertoire size and the extent of clonotype sharing between individuals.

Study-wide findings and limitations: Based on pairwise subsampling, the degree of clonotype sharing among donors was expected to be affected by sequencing depth. Because the study included only a small number of donors, the genetic and exposure-history diversity represented was limited. Sampling was limited to blood, and TCR repertoires in tissue likely differ from TCR repertoires in blood.

The CDR3 contains 17 residues, cysteine and phenylalanine counted. CDR3 DNA is the only sequence kept; it has 51 bases, read in frame from the first base. V was cut back by 2 bases and J by 11 bases, leaving a gap of 27 bases between them. CDR1 and CDR2 (MDHEN, SYDVKM) derive from the germline V gene. TCR CDR3 regions were amplified from genomic DNA by multiplex PCR using the deep immunoSEQ assay. Extracted genomic DNA from each cell subset was spread evenly across all wells of several immunoSEQ 96-well plates, with each plate serving as a replicate. For unsorted PBMC, 250 to 350 ng genomic DNA, equal to about 29,000 T cell genomes, was loaded into each replicate PCR. Genomic DNA from unsorted PBMC was sequenced over ten immunoSEQ deep assay plates. Purified libraries were quantified with a Qubit 3.0 fluorometer, sized on a Bioanalyzer 2100, and re-quantified with the KAPA Library Quantification kit. Every immunoSEQ 96-well plate was sequenced on a dedicated single-read 150-cycle Illumina NextSeq 550 flow cell. Per the source publication's procedure: Because the immunoSEQ output included only junctional sequences and no quality scores, the filtering could not be the same as the filtering used for full-length reads. To assign V/J genes and CDR3, sequences were annotated using PyIR, a Python wrapper for IgBLAST v1.9, with IMGT germline references. Reads were removed for weak V/J assignments (E-value above 1e-6), missing CDR3, stop codons, out-of-frame junctions, or ambiguous translated residues. V3J clonotypes were defined by identical inferred V gene, J gene, and CDR3 amino acid sequence. The percentage overlap between two repertoires was calculated by dividing the number of shared unique clonotypes by the size of the smaller repertoire. Richness of each repertoire was evaluated using RTK rarefaction, the Chao1 estimator, and Recon v2.1 estimates of unobserved clonotypes. The immuneACCESS repertoire file appears here via TCRdb, limited to in-frame rearrangements. These files lack a portion of the clones; in checked studies, under half of the deficit traces to unresolved V genes, and the cause of the others is not known. V, J and clone size are taken as reported in that table, and D and trimming were inferred from the DNA itself. The sample table contains about 480,000 clones; only one count was recorded for about four fifths of them. The ten largest clones capture 10% to 15% of the sample.

About this clone itself: Its antigen remains unidentified. It has no much larger one-base neighbor in the sample; base qualities were not kept.

The donors were healthy, HIV-negative adults who had no recently reported acute infections or vaccinations. Only Caucasian adults living in Nashville, Tennessee, USA were represented among the donors. In the unsorted samples, approximately 82 million PBMCs were counted, and genomic DNA was extracted using the QIAamp DNA Blood Mini kit. Blood was obtained by leukapheresis, after which PBMCs were separated by Ficoll-Histopaque density gradient centrifugation and cryopreserved in liquid nitrogen vapor phase. The TCR comes from a woman between 40 and 50 years old in good health. Some clones in this sample may be carry-over from other donors' samples. Sequenced material: PBMCs. In this chain, TRBV28 is recombined with TRBJ2-5; the D gene could be either TRBD1 or TRBD2, each agreeing at 5 bases. CDR3 sequence: CASSLGGASPLGVEQYF. The DNA sequence is TGTGCCAGCAGTTTAGGTGGGGCTAGCCCGCTGGGAGTGGAGCAGTACTTC.